The source of this TCR beta chain is a study of cytomegalovirus exposure and HLA in healthy donors (dated 2017 in TCRdb). The study in broad terms: An earlier analysis of approximately 550 of the donors reported about 290 Gb of sequence data and about 100 million unique TCR beta sequences from some 180 million T cells. Roughly 300 gigabases of sequencing data and approximately 92 million unique TCR sequences made up an early release that covered approximately 700 HLA-typed donors. Of the 300 to 500 genotyped donors, 81% were placed in the genetic ancestry cluster associated with self-reported Caucasian donors. The study aimed to test whether signatures of past pathogen exposure could be identified by cataloging public T cell receptors. The study used immunosequencing to profile the T cell repertoires of 670 or so subjects and linked those repertoires to cytomegalovirus serostatus. Besides the first cohort of some 670 subjects, a separate validation cohort made up of over 100 different subjects was used. To predict cytomegalovirus infection status, the study combined high-throughput TCR immunosequencing, statistical association of individual TCRs with disease status, and machine learning. A later analysis re-examined previously published TCR beta repertoires from 500 to 700 donors and added high-resolution HLA genotyping to investigate patterns of TCR occurrence. The later analysis used no new phenotypic data to find candidate immune exposures, relying instead on TCR beta sequences and their occurrence across donors. To decide whether each TCR beta V gene segment behaved as functional or pseudogenic, an earlier analysis of over 500 of the donors relied on high-throughput TCR beta sequencing. Alongside the repertoire data, information on donor age, sex, ethnicity and CMV serostatus was compiled. In a later genetic analysis, genome-wide SNP genotypes for about three fifths of the 666 donors were used, and that subset was treated as a discovery cohort. All discovery cohort repertoires had been generated on a single sequencing platform. Class I and class II HLA loci were covered by the typing at four-digit resolution. The number of typed donors differed by locus: roughly 629-630 for A, B, C, DRB1 and DQB1; roughly 510 for DQA1; approximately 600 for DPA1; and about 450 for DPB1. Five DR-DQ haplotypes were handled as single units for association and clustering, since linkage in the cohort was strong. Across approximately 420 genotyped donors of the cohort, an average of approximately 240,000 unique TCR beta nucleotide sequences per donor were sequenced, and approximately 17% of those sequences were non-productive.

The cohort comprised 710 or so healthy bone marrow donors. At the time of sampling, all cohort members were nominally healthy, though unrecorded immune exposures were likely present. The donor was CMV seronegative and belonged to the group of over 300 seronegative cohort members. A peripheral blood sample was collected from each donor, and TCR beta sequencing was performed on peripheral blood mononuclear cells. Genomic DNA extraction from the blood cell samples was performed with the Qiagen DNeasy Blood Extraction Kit. Libraries were constructed by the immunoSEQ multiplex PCR assay. A mixture of 60 forward primers for TCR Vbeta segments and 13 reverse primers for TCR Jbeta segments was used in the multiplex PCR. A multiplex PCR assay on genomic DNA amplified the CDR3 region of rearranged TCR beta genes. The Illumina HiSeq System was used to sequence the amplified TCR beta libraries as 87-base-pair reads. The published analysis was carried out like this. Across the 600 to 700 repertoires, a later analysis counted 75 million to 90 million unique TCR beta chains, roughly 11 million of which were shared by at least two donors. To remove PCR and sequencing errors, raw reads were error-corrected and collapsed into unique sequences using a nearest-neighbor algorithm that merged closely related sequences. Alignment of CDR3 sequences to IMGT reference sequences was used to assign V, D and J gene segments. Each retained sequence needed at least a six-nucleotide match to both a V gene segment and a J gene segment. Rearrangements were called productive when the CDR3 lacked stop codons and stayed in frame with V and J; all others were non-productive. Following IMGT convention, CDR3 was defined as the stretch from the second conserved V-encoded cysteine to the conserved J-encoded phenylalanine. The earlier analysis of around 640 of the donors excluded sequences that lacked an unambiguous match to a single V gene segment. In an earlier analysis of some 590 of the donors, V segments were called functional above 56.7% productive rearrangements and were called segregating when the between-donor standard deviation exceeded 5%. To diagnose cytomegalovirus status from the catalog of TCR beta chain sequences, a statistical classification framework was built. V and J gene assignment, in a later analysis, came from comparing TCR nucleotide sequences with IMGT/GENE-DB human TR gene sequences. A later analysis assigned CDR3 sequences and most-parsimonious VDJ recombination scenarios with the TCRdist pipeline. A later analysis defined each TCR beta chain by its CDR3 amino acid sequence plus V-gene family, and excluded reads lacking a unique V-gene family. As a way to deal with suspected cross-contamination and a sequencing artifact, a later analysis dropped 450 to 600 nucleotide sequences that were highly shared and had low generation probability. A later analysis calculated a clonal expansion index for each public chain from normalized within-repertoire ranks of inferred template counts. Generation probabilities in a later analysis came from a VDJ recombination model fitted to out-of-frame rearrangements, and those results were checked against IGoR. In a later analysis, hypergeometric tests were used to score TCR-TCR, TCR-HLA and TCR-CMV co-occurrence, with a repertoire-size bias correction applied to TCR pairs. To estimate false discovery rates, a later analysis permuted the HLA or CMV assignments 20 times. In a later analysis, co-occurring TCRs were grouped using DBSCAN, with TCRdist sequence similarity added in when clustering inside HLA-allele-positive subsets. Repertoires with fewer than 30,000 or more than 120,000 public chains, plus five repertoires with anomalous nucleotide sharing, were excluded from co-occurrence clustering. In TCRdb, the immuneACCESS table is reduced to in-frame sequences with V and J assigned. These tables do not hold every clone; where another copy was compared, an unresolved V gene accounts for under half, and the others remain unexplained. D and trimming were read from the DNA, whereas the V and J calls and clone size are those reported in that table. This sample holds 100,000 to 150,000 clones; about 78% were observed only once. The ten largest clonotypes hold less than 5% of the sample.

Taken from cysteine to phenylalanine, the CDR3 has 14 residues. Solely the CDR3 DNA is kept, with 42 bases framed from the first base. As encoded in the germline V gene, CDR1 is SGHRS while CDR2 is YFSETQ. V was cut back by 0 bases and J by 1 base, leaving a gap of 8 bases between them. Notes on this clone: No antigen is known for it. Base qualities were left out, and no much larger clone turns up one base away.

General findings and caveats noted by the study authors: A later analysis associated about 17,000 TCR beta sequences with specific HLA alleles at a false discovery rate of 0.05. A further reported finding was that TCR beta sequences accurately predicted the HLA-A and HLA-B alleles for most subjects in the first cohort. Because counts were too low, seventeen rarely observed V segments, including chromosome 9 orphons, were excluded from the earlier analysis of some 590 of the donors. Across donors, most TCR sequences were observed very rarely, whereas some public TCRs were present in many individuals. Sequencing depth was assumed to be roughly uniform across donors in the presence/absence analyses, though that assumption may not hold. When HLA alleles, especially DR and DQ, strongly co-occurred, attributing TCR associations to individual alleles was difficult. A cluster of highly shared sequence variants was judged likely to be a technical artifact of the sequencing pipeline. The only immune exposure information available for the cohort was CMV serostatus. Compared with the approximately 600-donor mean, donors in an Asian-associated ancestry cluster had fewer N-insertions in productive TCRs, according to a later genetic analysis. In both the original and validation cohorts, the classifier was reported to diagnose cytomegalovirus status with high specificity and sensitivity. Correlated functional status among segregating V segments might be attributable to linkage disequilibrium, but an unknown experimental factor could not be ruled out. The authors suggested that the approach could potentially be extended to other disease states and immunological phenotypes. The cohort was sequenced for TCR beta chains only, and without alpha or paired-chain data the features that could be detected were limited. An earlier analysis of some 590 of the donors showed that most TCR beta V segments appeared in productive rearrangements either about 87% or about 30% of the time, which broadly matched IMGT annotations. In vitro tests confirmed that a few of the cytomegalovirus-associated TCR beta chains recognize cytomegalovirus antigens. In a later analysis, the rate of TCR association differed among HLA loci, with DRB1 alleles having the most associated TCRs and HLA-C alleles having the fewest. In a later analysis, most CMV-associated TCR beta chains were found to appear HLA-restricted, with HLA associations seemingly driven largely by CMV exposure. Some IMGT-functional V segments, including TRBV6-2 and TRBV6-3, could not be told apart with the 87-base-pair reads, so those segments were excluded. A total of 150 or so TCR beta chains were listed by the study as associated with cytomegalovirus. According to a later analysis, parvovirus B19, influenza, CMV and Epstein-Barr virus appeared linked to several top co-occurrence clusters. A later genetic analysis associated a missense DCLRE1C variant with V-gene and J-gene trimming of TCR beta chains, and an independent cohort replicated the association. A later analysis found that HLA-associated TCR beta chains were more clonally expanded and had lower generation probabilities than equally common non-associated chains. HLA typing was unavailable for some donors at each locus, so association tests used only the typed subset.

This TCR was sampled from a young man in good health and CMV-seronegative. Sequencing input: PBMCs. This chain joins TRBV5-1 to TRBJ2-7; there is no confident call for the D gene. CDR3 protein: CASSLEAASYEQYF. The DNA sequence is given as TGCGCCAGCAGCTTGGAGGCAGCGTCCTACGAGCAGTACTTC.